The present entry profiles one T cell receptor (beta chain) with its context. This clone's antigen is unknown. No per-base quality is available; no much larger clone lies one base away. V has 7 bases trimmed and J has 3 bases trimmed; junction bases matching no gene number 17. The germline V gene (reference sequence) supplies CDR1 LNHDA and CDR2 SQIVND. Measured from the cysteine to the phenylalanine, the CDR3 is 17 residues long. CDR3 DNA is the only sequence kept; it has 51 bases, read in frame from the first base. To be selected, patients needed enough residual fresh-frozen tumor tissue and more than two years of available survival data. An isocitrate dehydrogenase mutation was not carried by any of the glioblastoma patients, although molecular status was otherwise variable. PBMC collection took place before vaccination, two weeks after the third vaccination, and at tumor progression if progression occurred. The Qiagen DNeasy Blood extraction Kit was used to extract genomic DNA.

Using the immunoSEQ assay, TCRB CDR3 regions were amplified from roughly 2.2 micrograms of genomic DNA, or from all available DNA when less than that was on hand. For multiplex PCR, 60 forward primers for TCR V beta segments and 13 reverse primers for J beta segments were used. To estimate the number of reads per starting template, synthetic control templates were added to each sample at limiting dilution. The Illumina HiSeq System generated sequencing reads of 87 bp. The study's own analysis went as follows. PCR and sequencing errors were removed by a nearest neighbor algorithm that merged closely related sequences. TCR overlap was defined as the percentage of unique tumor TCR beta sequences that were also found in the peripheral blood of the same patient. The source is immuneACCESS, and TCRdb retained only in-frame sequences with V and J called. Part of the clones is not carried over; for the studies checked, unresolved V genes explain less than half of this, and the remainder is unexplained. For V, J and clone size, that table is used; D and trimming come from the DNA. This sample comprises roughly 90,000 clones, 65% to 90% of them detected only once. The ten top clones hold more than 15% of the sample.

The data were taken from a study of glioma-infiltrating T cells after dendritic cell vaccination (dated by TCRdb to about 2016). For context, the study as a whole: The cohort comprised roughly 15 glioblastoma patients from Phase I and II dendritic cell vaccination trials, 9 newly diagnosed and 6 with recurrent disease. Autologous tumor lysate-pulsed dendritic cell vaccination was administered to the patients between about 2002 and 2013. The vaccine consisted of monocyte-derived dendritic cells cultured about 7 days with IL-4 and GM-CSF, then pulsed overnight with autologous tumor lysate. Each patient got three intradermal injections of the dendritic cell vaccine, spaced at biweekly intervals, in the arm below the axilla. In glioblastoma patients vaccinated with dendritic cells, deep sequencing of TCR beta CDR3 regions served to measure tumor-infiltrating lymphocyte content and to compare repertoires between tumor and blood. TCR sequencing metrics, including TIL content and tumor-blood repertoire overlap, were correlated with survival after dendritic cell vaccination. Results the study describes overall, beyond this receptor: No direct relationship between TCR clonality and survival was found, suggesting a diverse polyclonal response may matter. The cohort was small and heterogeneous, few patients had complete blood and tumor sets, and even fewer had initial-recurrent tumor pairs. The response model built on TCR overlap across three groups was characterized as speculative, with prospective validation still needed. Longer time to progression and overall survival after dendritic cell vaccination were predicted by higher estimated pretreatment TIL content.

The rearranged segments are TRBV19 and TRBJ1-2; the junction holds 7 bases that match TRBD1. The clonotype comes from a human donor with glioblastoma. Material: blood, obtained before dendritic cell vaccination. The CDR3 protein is CASIRDPRQGVHYGYTF. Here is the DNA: TGTGCCAGTATACGAGACCCAAGACAGGGAGTGCACTATGGCTACACCTTC.